This TCR beta chain was found in a study of blood T cells in healthy people across ages. Study-wide points: Diversity of TCR beta per million T cells declined in a roughly linear way with age. Fewer expanded clones and more diversity marked long-lived versus aged donors.

Alongside a J-beta primer mix, a sample-barcoded 5' primer served in a second PCR lasting roughly 7 to 11 cycles. One entry per CDR3 protein results from TCRdb running MiXCR on the 5' RACE reads. There are roughly 800,000 distinct CDR3 sequences in the sample; around half occur only once, and approximately 41% lies in the top ten. Turning to this clonotype: Its antigen is unknown.

The CDR3 spans 14 residues. CDR1 and CDR2 from the germline V gene are ENHRY and SYGVKD. The V segment lost 5 bases and the J segment 6 bases; nucleotides outside the gene matches: 10. The TCR was taken from a man aged 80 or over in good health. Specimen: blood. The J gene is TRBJ2-7, the V gene TRBV10-3, with 7 bases aligning to TRBD2. The CDR3 DNA sequence: TGTGCCATCAGTCTTACGGGAGGATCTTGCGAGCAGTACTTC. Protein sequence: CAISLTGGSCEQYF.